The entry below describes one TCR beta chain. Its antigen specificity is not known. The input lacks base qualities; no much larger clone sits a single base away. TCRbeta CDR3 regions were amplified from genomic DNA by means of the immunoSEQ Assay, a bias-controlled multiplex PCR. On the study's bioinformatics: The number of nucleated cells in each sample was estimated by amplification of reference gene primers within the assay. Sequence reads were collapsed and filtered to measure the absolute abundance of every unique TCRbeta CDR3 rearrangement. For each sample, productive Simpson clonality was calculated by taking the square root of Simpson's diversity index across productive rearrangements. TCRdb carries this immuneACCESS record with in-frame sequences only. Its versions omit some clonotypes, under half of them owing to an unresolved V gene in the studies checked, with the rest unexplained. V and J calls and clone size are as listed in that table; D and trimming were resolved from the DNA. Here the sample has roughly 110,000 clones; approximately 88% occur a single time. Clones ranked in the top ten supply 0.7% to 0.85% of the sample.

Inclusive of the bounding cysteine and phenylalanine, the CDR3 is 12 residues long. The sequence is cut down to CDR3 DNA, 36 bases in frame from base 1. From a lookup of the germline V gene, CDR1 and CDR2 are MNHEY and SVGAGI. V has 8 bases trimmed and J has 3 bases trimmed; junction bases matching no gene number 0. This specimen comes from a study of blood T cell repertoires in COVID-19 (dated by TCRdb to 2020 to 2022). With respect to the entire study: Samples from collaborators originated in the United States, Italy and Spain and spanned both the acute and convalescent phases of COVID-19. HLA class I and class II types, where available, came from metadata supplied by the sample provider rather than from assay-based typing. A freely available public database, intended as a resource for researchers studying the immune response to SARS-CoV-2, is where the repertoires were released. The sample metadata nearly always contained a de-identified subject ID, COVID-19 status, age in years and sex. The material from the prospective study consisted of cDNA or gDNA derived from T cells, B-cell-depleted T cells, or PBMCs. Subjects who had been exposed to COVID-19, were actively infected with it, or had recovered from it provided the deeply sampled blood TCRbeta repertoires that made up the dataset. Samples came from the ongoing ImmuneRACE study (first 160 participants) plus 1,254 subjects from 6 global collaborators.

Collaborating institutions collected whole blood in K2EDTA tubes following their own protocols. For TCRbeta analysis, collaborators shipped samples in one of three forms: frozen whole blood, isolated PBMCs, or DNA extracted from either of those sample types. Results the study describes overall, beyond this receptor: The amount of clinical and demographic metadata varied by source and participant and was provided uncurated.

Sequenced material: peripheral blood. The receptor was derived from a woman in her 70s with acute or convalescent COVID-19. The sequence is built from TRBV6-5 and TRBJ2-5; TRBD2 aligns with 10 central bases. The nucleotide sequence is TGTGCCAGCGGGACTAGCGAAGAGACCCAGTACTTC. The resulting protein is CASGTSEETQYF.